The text below deals with one TCR beta chain. The germline V gene has CDR1 SQVTM and CDR2 ANQGSEA. V lost 2 bases and J lost 6, with 19 bases in between. The CDR3 sequence is 16 residues long. Source study methods: Amplification from reference gene primers served as the basis for estimated nucleated cell counts. Only in-frame clones appear in the TCRdb table, and some are missing; sequencing was by immunoSEQ multiplex PCR. The DNA was the basis for D and trimming; V, J and clone size are from that table. The sample contains approximately 13,000 clones, 84% of which appear only once. These data come from a study of blood T cell repertoires in COVID-19. As for the study in general: Material from acute and convalescent COVID-19 was sourced from the United States, Italy and Spain. T cells, B-cell-depleted T cells, or PBMCs supplied cDNA or gDNA.

The sample consisted of peripheral blood. The receptor was derived from a middle-aged man with active COVID-19. The rearrangement uses TRBV29-1 and TRBJ2-2; perhaps TRBD2 as D (6 bases). CDR3: CSVETGRVQRAGELFF. The CDR3 coding sequence is TGCAGCGTTGAAACGGGTCGGGTCCAGCGGGCCGGGGAGCTGTTTTTT.